In this sample, the clone carrying this TCR beta chain turned up a few times. Its antigen is not identified. Deletions cut 5 bases from V and 7 bases from J, with 14 bases between. This CDR3 contains 13 residues. Germline CDR1 and CDR2: SEHNR and FQNEAQ (reference sequence). Donors were systemically healthy Caucasian individuals from Russia aged roughly 6 to 100 years. Drawn from each donor were approximately 9.2 milliliters of peripheral blood. This sample is drawn from a study of blood T cells in healthy people across ages. Broader study findings: Possibly confounding the expanded clonotype changes was the fact that donor CMV status was unknown. Using unsorted PBMCs precluded a conclusive naive versus antigen-experienced comparison.

Through a sample-barcoded 5' primer and a J-beta primer mix, a second PCR was run for roughly 6 to 11 cycles. TCRdb reanalysed the 5' RACE reads using MiXCR and keeps one entry per CDR3 protein. The sample records 1.5 million to 2 million distinct CDR3 sequences, 28% being singletons. The sequenced sample consisted of blood. The source is a woman aged 30 to 39 in good health. This chain joins TRBV7-9 and TRBJ2-5; no definite D call. The CDR3 DNA follows: TGTGCCAGCAGCCTGGACGGAACACTGACCCAGTACTTC. Translated, it gives CASSLDGTLTQYF.